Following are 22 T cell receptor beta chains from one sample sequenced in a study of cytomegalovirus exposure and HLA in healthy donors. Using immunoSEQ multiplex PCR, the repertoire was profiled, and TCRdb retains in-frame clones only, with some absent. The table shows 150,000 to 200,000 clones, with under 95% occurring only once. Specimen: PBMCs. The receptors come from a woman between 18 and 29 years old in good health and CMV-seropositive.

The CDR3 spells CASSQVLVGSYNEQFF. The CDR3 nucleotides are TGCGCCAGCAGCCAAGTTCTCGTCGGGAGCTACAATGAGCAGTTCTTC. This sequence joins TRBV4-1 and TRBJ2-1; D possibly corresponds to TRBD2 (6 bases). This CDR3 region has 16 residues. Germline CDR1 and CDR2: MGHRA and YSYEKL. V lost 1 base and J lost 3, with 13 bases in between.

The CDR3 bases are TGTGCCAGCAGTTTCCGGACAGGGGGCCGAACCGGGGAGCTGTTTTTT. Its protein product is CASSFRTGGRTGELFF. The chain couples TRBV7-2 to TRBJ2-2, with 11 bases that match TRBD1. This CDR3 comprises 16 residues. Germline V gene sequence: CDR1 SGHTA, CDR2 FQGNSA. V shed 6 bases and J 5 bases; nucleotides not matched to a gene: 8.

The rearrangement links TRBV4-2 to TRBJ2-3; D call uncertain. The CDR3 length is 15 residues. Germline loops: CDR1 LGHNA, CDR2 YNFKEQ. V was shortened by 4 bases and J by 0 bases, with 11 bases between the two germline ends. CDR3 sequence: CASSRDPQSTDTQYF. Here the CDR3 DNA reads TGTGCCAGCAGCCGAGACCCCCAAAGCACAGATACGCAGTATTTT.

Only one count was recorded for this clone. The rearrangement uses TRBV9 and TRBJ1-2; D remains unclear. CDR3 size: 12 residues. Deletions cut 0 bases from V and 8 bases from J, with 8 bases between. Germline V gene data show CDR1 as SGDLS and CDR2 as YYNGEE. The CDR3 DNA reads TGTGCCAGCAGCGTAGGAGGGTACGGCTACACCTTC. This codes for CASSVGGYGYTF.

The CDR3 nucleotides are TGTGCCAGCAGCGCGGGAGGTGCCAGGGGTGAGCAGTTCTTC. It encodes CASSAGGARGEQFF. The chain is built from TRBV6-1 and TRBJ2-1, with TRBD2 matching 8 bases. Per germline, CDR1 MNHNS and CDR2 SASEGT. CDR3 length: 14 amino acids. V lost 6 bases to trimming and J lost 9 bases; unmatched junction nucleotides: 10.

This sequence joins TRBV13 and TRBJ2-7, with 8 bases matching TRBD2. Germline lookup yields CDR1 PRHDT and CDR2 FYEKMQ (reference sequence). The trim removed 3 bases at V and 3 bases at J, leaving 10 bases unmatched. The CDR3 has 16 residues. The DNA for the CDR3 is TGTGCCAGCAGCTTGGTCGGGGGGGCGTCAGGCTACGAGCAGTACTTC. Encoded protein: CASSLVGGASGYEQYF.

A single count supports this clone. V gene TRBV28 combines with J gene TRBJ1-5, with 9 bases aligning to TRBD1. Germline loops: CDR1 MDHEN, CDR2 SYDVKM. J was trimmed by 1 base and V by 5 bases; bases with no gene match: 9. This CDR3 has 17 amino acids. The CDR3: CASSNPGTGRSNQPQHF. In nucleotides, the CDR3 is TGTGCCAGCAGTAACCCGGGGACAGGGAGGAGCAATCAGCCCCAGCATTTT.

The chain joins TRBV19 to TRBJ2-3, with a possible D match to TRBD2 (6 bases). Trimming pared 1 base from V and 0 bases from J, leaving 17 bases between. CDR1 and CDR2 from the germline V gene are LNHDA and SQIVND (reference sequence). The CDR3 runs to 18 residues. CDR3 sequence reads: CASSIVNGAGTSTDTQYF. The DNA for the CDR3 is TGTGCCAGTAGTATAGTGAATGGTGCGGGGACTAGCACAGATACGCAGTATTTT.

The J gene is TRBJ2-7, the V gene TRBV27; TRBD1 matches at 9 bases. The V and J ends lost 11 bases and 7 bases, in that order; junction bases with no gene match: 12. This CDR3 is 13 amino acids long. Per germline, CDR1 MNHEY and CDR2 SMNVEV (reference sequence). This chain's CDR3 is CAGRDRVFGEQYF. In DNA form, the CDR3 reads TGTGCCGGCCGGGACAGGGTCTTTGGAGAGCAGTACTTC.

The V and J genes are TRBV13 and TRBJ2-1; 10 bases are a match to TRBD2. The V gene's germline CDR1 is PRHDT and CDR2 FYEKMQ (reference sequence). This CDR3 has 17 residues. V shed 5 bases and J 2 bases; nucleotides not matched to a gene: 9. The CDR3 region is CASSNGLADPPYNEQFF. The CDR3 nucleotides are TGTGCCAGCAGCAACGGACTAGCGGACCCACCCTACAATGAGCAGTTCTTC.

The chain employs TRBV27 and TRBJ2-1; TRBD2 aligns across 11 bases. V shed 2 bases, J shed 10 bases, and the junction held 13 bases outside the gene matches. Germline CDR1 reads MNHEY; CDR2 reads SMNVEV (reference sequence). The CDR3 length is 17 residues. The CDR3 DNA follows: TGTGCCAGCAGTTTACAGTCGACTAGCGGGACCCCCAGGGAGCAGTTCTTC. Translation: CASSLQSTSGTPREQFF.

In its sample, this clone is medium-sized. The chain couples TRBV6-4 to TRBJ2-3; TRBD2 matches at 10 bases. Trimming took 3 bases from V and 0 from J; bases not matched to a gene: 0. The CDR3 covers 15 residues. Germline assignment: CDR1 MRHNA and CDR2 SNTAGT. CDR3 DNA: TGTGCCAGCAGTGAACTAGCGGGAAGCACAGATACGCAGTATTTT. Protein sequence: CASSELAGSTDTQYF.

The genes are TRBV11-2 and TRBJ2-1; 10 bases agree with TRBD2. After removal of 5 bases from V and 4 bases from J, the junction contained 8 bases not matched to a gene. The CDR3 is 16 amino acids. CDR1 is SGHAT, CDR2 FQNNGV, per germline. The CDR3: CASSLTGTSEYNEQFF. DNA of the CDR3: TGTGCCAGCAGCCTTACCGGGACTAGCGAGTACAATGAGCAGTTCTTC.

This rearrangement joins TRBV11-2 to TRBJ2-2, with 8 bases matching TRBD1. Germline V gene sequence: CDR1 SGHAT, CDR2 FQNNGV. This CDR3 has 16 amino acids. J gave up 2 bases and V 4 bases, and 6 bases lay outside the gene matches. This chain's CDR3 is CASSSPDRGNTGELFF. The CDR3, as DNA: TGTGCCAGCAGCTCCCCAGACAGGGGAAACACCGGGGAGCTGTTTTTT.

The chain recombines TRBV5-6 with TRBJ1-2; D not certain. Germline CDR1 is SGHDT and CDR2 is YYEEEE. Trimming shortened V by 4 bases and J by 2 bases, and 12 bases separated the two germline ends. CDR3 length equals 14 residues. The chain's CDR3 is CASSLGYRNYGYTF. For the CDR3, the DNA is TGTGCCAGCAGCCTTGGGTACAGAAACTATGGCTACACCTTC.

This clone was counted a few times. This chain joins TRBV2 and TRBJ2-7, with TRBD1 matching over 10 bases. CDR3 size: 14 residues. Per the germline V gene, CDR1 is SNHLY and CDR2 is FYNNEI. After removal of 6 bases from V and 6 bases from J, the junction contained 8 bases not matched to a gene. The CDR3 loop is CASSTGTGVGEQYF. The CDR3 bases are TGTGCCAGCAGCACCGGGACAGGGGTGGGCGAGCAGTACTTC.

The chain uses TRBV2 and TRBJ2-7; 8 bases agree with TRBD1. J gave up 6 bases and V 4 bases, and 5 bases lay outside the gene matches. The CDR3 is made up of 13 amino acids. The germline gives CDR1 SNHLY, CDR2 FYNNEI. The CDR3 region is CASSVKTGAEQYF. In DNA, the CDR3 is TGTGCCAGCAGTGTAAAGACAGGGGCCGAGCAGTACTTC.

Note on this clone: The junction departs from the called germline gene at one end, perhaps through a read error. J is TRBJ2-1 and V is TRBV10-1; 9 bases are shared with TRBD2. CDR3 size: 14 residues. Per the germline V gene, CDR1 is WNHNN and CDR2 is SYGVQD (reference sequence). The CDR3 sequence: CASGDSGGMDEQFF. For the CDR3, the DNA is TGCGCCAGCGGTGACAGCGGGGGGATGGATGAGCAGTTCTTC.

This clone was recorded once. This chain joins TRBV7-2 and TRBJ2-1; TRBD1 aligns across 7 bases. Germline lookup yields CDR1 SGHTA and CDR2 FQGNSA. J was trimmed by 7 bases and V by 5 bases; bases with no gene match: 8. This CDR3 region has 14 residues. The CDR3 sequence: CASSARQGWNEQFF. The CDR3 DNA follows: TGTGCCAGCAGCGCCCGACAGGGTTGGAATGAGCAGTTCTTC.

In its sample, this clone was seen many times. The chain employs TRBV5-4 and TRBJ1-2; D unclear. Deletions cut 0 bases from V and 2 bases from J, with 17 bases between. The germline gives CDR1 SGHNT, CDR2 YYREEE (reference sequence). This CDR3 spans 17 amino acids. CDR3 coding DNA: TGTGCCAGCAGCTTGGACCGACTAAAAAGCGTGAACTATGGCTACACCTTC. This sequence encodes CASSLDRLKSVNYGYTF.

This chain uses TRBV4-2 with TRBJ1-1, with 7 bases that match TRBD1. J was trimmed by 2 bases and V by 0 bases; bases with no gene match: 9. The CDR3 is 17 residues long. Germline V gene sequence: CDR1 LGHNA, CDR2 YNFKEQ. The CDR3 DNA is TGTGCCAGCAGCCAAGAGGATATACAGGGGCTTAACACTGAAGCTTTCTTT. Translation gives CASSQEDIQGLNTEAFF.

CDR3 protein: CAISESQQLNYGYTF. Written as DNA, the CDR3 is TGTGCCATCAGTGAGTCCCAACAGTTGAACTATGGCTACACCTTC. The chain joins TRBV10-3 to TRBJ1-2; D gene ambiguous. CDR1 and CDR2 from the germline V gene are ENHRY and SYGVKD. V dropped 0 bases and J dropped 2 bases, with 10 bases sitting between them. The CDR3 length is 15 residues.